The T cell receptor (beta chain) under discussion was sequenced for a study of T cells after posttransplantation cyclophosphamide. Only in-frame clones appear in the TCRdb table, and some are missing; sequencing was by immunoSEQ multiplex PCR. This table holds tens of thousands of clones with no singletons; the top ten claim 2% to 3%. The related graft donor's blood sample was taken on the day of bone marrow donation. This clone occurred many times. This CDR3 contains 14 residues. Germline V gene data show CDR1 as MNHNS and CDR2 as SASEGT. The germline V and J ends were trimmed by 5 bases and 4 bases, with 11 bases remaining between them.

The sequence came from a man aged 35-49 years in good health, CMV-negative, and a related stem cell transplant donor. The chain joins TRBV6-1 to TRBJ1-4; tentatively, D is TRBD1 (6 bases). The sample was PBMCs. The chain's CDR3 is CASSRQVLNEKLFF. In DNA, the CDR3 is TGTGCCAGCAGTCGACAGGTTCTTAATGAAAAACTGTTTTTT.